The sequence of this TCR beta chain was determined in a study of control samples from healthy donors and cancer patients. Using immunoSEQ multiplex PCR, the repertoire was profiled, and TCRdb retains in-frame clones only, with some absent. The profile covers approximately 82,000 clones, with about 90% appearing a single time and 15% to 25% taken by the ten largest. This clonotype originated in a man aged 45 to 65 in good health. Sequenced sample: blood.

CDR3 DNA: TGCGCCAGCCAGGGAGGCAATTCACCCCTCCACTTT. It is translated as CASQGGNSPLHF. V is TRBV5-1 and J is TRBJ1-6; D perhaps matches TRBD1 (5 bases). The CDR3 covers 12 residues. Germline values: CDR1 SGHRS, CDR2 YFSETQ. Trimming shortened V by 7 bases and J by 7 bases, and 9 bases separated the two germline ends.